Included here is one T cell receptor beta chain sequence, with context. V was clipped by 5 bases and J by 6 bases; unmatched bases: 3. The CDR3 runs to 12 residues. From germline, CDR1 is SGHNT and CDR2 YENEEA. These data originate in a study of cytomegalovirus exposure and HLA in healthy donors. The PCR contained 60 Vbeta and 13 Jbeta primers. The protocol was immunoSEQ multiplex PCR, while the TCRdb copy is restricted to in-frame clones and leaves out a portion. The repertoire holds about 200,000 clones, about four fifths seen once, with 2.9% in the top ten. The clonotype comes from a man under 40 in good health and CMV-seronegative. The sample taken for sequencing was PBMCs. The rearrangement uses TRBV11-3 and TRBJ1-1; TRBD1 matches 7 bases. CDR3 bases: TGTGCCAGCAGCACTACAGGGGCTGAAGCTTTCTTT. This codes for CASSTTGAEAFF.